This T cell receptor beta chain derives from a study of spatial heterogeneity in lung cancer (dated by TCRdb to between 2018 and 2020). Notes on the research overall: Samples were obtained from over 70 patients with early-stage, untreated non-small cell lung cancer from the lung TRACERx cohort. Follow-up PBMC samples were sequenced whenever available, and the median time to follow-up was about 24 months after resection. Beta-chain transcripts were consistently detected in greater numbers than alpha-chain transcripts, which likely reflected higher beta-chain transcript abundance. In the raw uncorrected reads, each unique combination of TCR and UMI appeared more than ten times on average. The study quantitatively compared TCR alpha and beta repertoires across multiple tumor regions, matched nontumor lung and blood in non-small cell lung cancer. TCR repertoire features were related to nonsynonymous mutation counts determined by whole-exome sequencing of tumor tissue. Both alpha and beta chains were TCR-sequenced in samples taken at surgery, namely 220 tumor regions, 62 to 70 matched nontumor lung samples and 50 to 60 PBMC samples. The study at large found these results: Additional single-cell paired TCR alpha and beta sequencing was considered necessary to confirm, at a functional level, the hypothesis that regional TCRs recognize regional mutations. Only about 14 patients were included in comparisons of baseline and follow-up blood repertoires. Ubiquitous expanded tumor TCRs were found in blood more often at tumor resection than at routine follow-up.

With regard to this clonotype: The specificity of this receptor is unknown. A read error is possible here, since a much larger clone lies one base away.

The germline V gene (reference sequence) gives CDR1 as SEHNR and CDR2 as FQNEAQ. From the cysteine up to the phenylalanine, the CDR3 has a length of 14 residues. The entry retains the CDR3 DNA only, 42 bases that are in frame from base 1. The library was generated by 5' RACE. TCRdb lists the instrument as NextSeq 500. In the TCR library protocol, a unique molecular identifier was attached to each TCR cDNA molecule so that PCR and sequencing errors could be corrected. For the original study's pipeline: TCR identification, UMI-based error correction and CDR3 extraction were all carried out with Decombinator tools. TCRs above a frequency of 2 per 1,000, corresponding to the top 1% of the tumor frequency distribution, were defined as expanded. Rényi diversity was computed with the R vegan package after subsampling each repertoire 100 times to 5,000 TCRs. CDR3 similarity networks were built from amino acid triplet string-kernel similarity, with CDR3s being connected when pairwise similarity was above 0.82. The public reads were reanalyzed by TCRdb: fastp trimming at Q25, MiXCR alignment, in-frame beta chains only. CDR3 protein duplicates are merged, each entry listing the most common genes and DNA. Clone size and V and J calls follow TCRdb, not the original study. A total of under 45,000 distinct CDR3 sequences appear in this sample, roughly 8% of them only once. The ten largest clones represent about 9% of the sample.

Per the publication, the time point label means: blood at routine non-recurrence follow-up after resection. Whole RNA extracted from tumor and nontumor lung tissue, or from cryopreserved PBMC samples, was used for TCR sequencing without cell sorting. Patients were selected for TCR sequencing only if sufficient RNA was available from at least two tumor regions. Sequenced here: PBMCs, sampled at follow-up. This chain is built from TRBV7-9 and TRBJ1-2, with the identity of the D gene unclear. This receptor was obtained from a male donor with early-stage non-small cell lung cancer. CDR3 reads: CPSSLEAVNYGYTF. Here is the DNA: TGTCCCAGCAGCTTAGAGGCAGTTAACTATGGCTACACCTTC.